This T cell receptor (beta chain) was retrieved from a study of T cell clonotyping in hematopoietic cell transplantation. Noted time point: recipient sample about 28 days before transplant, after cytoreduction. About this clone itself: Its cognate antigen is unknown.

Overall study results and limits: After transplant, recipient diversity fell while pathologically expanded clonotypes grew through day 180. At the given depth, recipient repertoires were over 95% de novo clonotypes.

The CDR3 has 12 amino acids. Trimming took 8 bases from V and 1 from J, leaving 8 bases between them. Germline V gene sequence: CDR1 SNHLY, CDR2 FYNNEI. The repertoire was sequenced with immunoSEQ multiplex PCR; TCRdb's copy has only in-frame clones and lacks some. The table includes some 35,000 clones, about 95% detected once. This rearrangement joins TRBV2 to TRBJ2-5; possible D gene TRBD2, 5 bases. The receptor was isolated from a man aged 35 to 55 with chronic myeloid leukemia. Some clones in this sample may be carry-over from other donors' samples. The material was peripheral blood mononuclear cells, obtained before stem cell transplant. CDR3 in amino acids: CASGLFQETQYF. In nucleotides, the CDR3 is TGTGCCAGCGGACTGTTCCAAGAGACCCAGTACTTC.